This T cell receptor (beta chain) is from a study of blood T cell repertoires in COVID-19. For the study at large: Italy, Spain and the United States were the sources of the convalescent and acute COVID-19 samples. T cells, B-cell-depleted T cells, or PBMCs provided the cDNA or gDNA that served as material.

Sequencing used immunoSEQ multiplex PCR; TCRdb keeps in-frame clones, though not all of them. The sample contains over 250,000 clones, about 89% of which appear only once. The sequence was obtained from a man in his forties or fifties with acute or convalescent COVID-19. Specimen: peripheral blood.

The CDR3 sequence: CASMGLDGTDTQYF. In DNA form, the CDR3 reads TGTGCCAGCATGGGACTAGACGGCACAGATACGCAGTATTTT. This chain connects TRBV6-5 to TRBJ2-3; 8 bases are shared with TRBD2. Germline trimming cut 7 bases from V and 1 base from J; bases unmatched to any gene: 4. Germline V gene lookup returns CDR1 MNHEY and CDR2 SVGAGI. The CDR3 totals 14 residues.